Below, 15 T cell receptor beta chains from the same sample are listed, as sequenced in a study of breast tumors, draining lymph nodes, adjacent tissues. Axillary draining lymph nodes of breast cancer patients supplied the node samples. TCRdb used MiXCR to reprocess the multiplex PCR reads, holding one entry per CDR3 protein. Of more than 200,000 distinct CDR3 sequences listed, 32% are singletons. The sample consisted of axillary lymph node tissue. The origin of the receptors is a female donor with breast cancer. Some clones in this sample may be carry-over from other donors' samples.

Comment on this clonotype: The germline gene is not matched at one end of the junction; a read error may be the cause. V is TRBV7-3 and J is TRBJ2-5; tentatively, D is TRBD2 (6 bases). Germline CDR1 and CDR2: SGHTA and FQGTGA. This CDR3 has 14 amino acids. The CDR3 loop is CASSQDLGGETLYF. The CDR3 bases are TGTGCCAGCAGCCAAGATCTGGGGGGAGAGACCCTGTACTTC. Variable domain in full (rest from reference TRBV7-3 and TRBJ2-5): GAGVSQTPSNKVTEKGKYVELRCDPISGHTALYWYRQSLGQGPEFLIYFQGTGAADDSGLPNDRFFAVRPEGSVSTLKIQRTERGDSAVYLCASSQDLGGETLYFGPGTRLLVL.

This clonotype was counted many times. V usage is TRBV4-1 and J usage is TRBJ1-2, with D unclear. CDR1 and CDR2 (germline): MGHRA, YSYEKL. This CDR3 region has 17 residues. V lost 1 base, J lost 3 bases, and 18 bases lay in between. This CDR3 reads CASSQAAPSFRDYGYTF. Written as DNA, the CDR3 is TGCGCCAGCAGCCAAGCGGCTCCTTCTTTCCGGGACTATGGCTACACCTTC.

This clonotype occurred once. The DNA of the CDR3 is TGTGCCAGCAGCTTAGACCCCCGGGCTAGCGGGAGCACAGATACGCAGTATTTT. It specifies CASSLDPRASGSTDTQYF. The J gene is TRBJ2-3, the V gene TRBV7-2; 8 bases fit TRBD2. Per the germline V gene, CDR1 is SGHTA and CDR2 is FQGNSA. V was clipped by 1 base and J by 0 bases; unmatched bases: 9. The CDR3 consists of 18 residues.

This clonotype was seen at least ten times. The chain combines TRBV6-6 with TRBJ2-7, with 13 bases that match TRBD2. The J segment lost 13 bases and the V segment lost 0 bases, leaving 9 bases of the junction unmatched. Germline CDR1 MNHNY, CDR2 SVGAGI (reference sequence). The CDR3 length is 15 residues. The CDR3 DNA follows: TGTGCCAGCAGTTACTCGTTCGGACTAGCGGGAGTCTTCTACTTC. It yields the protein CASSYSFGLAGVFYF.

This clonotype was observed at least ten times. The CDR3 coding sequence is TGCGCCAGCAGCTACGGACAGACGTCCTACGAGCAGTACTTC. Translating gives CASSYGQTSYEQYF. The chain links TRBV5-1 to TRBJ2-7, with a weak D call TRBD1 (6 bases). The V end lost 3 bases, the J end lost 1 base, and 11 bases lay between the germline ends. This CDR3 is 14 amino acids long. Germline V gene sequence: CDR1 SGHRS, CDR2 YFSETQ.

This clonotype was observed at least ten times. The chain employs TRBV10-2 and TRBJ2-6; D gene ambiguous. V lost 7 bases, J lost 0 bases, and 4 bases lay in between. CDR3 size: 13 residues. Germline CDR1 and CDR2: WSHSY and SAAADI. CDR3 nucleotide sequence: TGCGCCAGCACACCCTCTGGGGCCAACGTCCTGACTTTC. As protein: CASTPSGANVLTF.

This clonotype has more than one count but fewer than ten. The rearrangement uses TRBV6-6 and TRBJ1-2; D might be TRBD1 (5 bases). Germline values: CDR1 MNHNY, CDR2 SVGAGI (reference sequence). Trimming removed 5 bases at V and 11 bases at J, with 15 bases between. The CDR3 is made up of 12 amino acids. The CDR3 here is CASSPDMGVYTF. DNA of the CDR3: TGTGCCAGCAGTCCCGACATGGGGGTTTACACCTTC.

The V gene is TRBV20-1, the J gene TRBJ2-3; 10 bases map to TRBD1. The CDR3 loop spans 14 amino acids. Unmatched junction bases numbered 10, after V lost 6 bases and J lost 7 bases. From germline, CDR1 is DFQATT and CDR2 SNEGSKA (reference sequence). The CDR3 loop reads CSADDRGLLNTQYF. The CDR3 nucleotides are TGCAGTGCCGATGACAGGGGGCTATTGAATACGCAGTATTTT.

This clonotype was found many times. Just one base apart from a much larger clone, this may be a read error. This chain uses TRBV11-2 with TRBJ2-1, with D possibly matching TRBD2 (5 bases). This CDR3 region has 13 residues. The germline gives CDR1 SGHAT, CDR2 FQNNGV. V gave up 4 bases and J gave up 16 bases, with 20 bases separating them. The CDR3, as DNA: TGTGCCAGCAGCTCCGGGATCCAACCCGGAAACTTCTTC. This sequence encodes CASSSGIQPGNFF. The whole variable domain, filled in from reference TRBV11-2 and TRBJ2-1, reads EAGVAQSPRYKIIEKRQSVAFWCNPISGHATLYWYQQILGQGPKLLIQFQNNGVVDDSQLPKDRFSAERLKGVDSTLKIQPAKLEDSAVYLCASSSGIQPGNFFGPGTRLTVL.

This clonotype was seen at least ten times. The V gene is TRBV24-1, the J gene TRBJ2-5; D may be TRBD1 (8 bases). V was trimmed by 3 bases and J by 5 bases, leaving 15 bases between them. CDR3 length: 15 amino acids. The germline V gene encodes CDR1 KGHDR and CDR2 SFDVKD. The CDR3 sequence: CATSDPDRGGETQYF. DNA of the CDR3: TGTGCCACCAGTGATCCCGACAGGGGAGGGGAGACCCAGTACTTC.

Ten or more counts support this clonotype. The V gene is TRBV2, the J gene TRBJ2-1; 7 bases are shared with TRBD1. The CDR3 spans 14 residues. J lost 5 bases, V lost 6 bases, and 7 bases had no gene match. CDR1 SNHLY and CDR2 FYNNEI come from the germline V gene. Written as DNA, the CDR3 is TGTGCCAGCAGATTACAGGGGTTCAACAATGAGCAGTTCTTC. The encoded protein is CASRLQGFNNEQFF.

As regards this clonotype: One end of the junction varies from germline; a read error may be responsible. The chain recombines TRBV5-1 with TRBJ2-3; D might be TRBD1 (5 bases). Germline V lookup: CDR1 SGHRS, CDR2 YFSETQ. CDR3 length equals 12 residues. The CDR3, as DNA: TGCGCCAGCAGTCAGGGCGCAGATACGCACTATTTT. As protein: CASSQGADTHYF.

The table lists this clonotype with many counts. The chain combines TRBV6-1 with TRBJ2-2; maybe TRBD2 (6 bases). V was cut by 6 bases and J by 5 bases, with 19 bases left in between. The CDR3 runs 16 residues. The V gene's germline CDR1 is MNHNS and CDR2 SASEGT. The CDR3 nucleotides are TGTGCCAGCAGCCCCCGAAGGAGGGCAGGAACCGGGGAGCTGTTTTTT. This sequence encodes CASSPRRRAGTGELFF.

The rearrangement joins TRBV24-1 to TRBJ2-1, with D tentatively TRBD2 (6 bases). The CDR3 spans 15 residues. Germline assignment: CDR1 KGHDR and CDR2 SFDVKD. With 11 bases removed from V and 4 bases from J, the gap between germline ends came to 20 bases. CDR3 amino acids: CASSKGLALYNEQFF. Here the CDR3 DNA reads TGTGCCAGCTCCAAGGGGCTAGCGTTATACAATGAGCAGTTCTTC.

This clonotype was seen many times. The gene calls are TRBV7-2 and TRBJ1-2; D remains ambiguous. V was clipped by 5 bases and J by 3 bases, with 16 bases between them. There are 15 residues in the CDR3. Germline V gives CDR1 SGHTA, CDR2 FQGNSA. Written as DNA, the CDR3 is TGTGCCAGCAGCCCTAGCGCGGAACCCCACTATGGCTACACCTTC. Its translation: CASSPSAEPHYGYTF.